This is a list of T cell receptor beta chains from one sample in a study of T cells after yellow fever vaccination. TCRdb independently ran MiXCR on the 5' RACE reads; one entry per CDR3 protein. The profile covers approximately 160,000 distinct CDR3 sequences, with about 6% appearing a single time and roughly 3% taken by the ten largest. Source: CD4+ T cells sorted from PBMCs, taken on the day of the first yellow fever vaccination. Every receptor here comes from a man aged 18 to 30 who received the YFV17D yellow fever vaccine. The CDR3 runs from the conserved cysteine through the conserved F or W. The order of the fields is clone size, V gene, D gene, J gene, CDR3 DNA, CDR3 protein. The D gene is left open where the match is weak. Some rows mark clone size as missing; the rest say once, few, many or name a class of expanded clone.

>many|TRBV28|NA|TRBJ2-5
NA
CASSSSGAAETQYF
>many|TRBV5-8|NA|TRBJ2-3
TGTGCCAGCAGCACGACCGGGGAAGGGGGAGATACGCAGTATTTT
CASSTTGEGGDTQYF
>many|TRBV6-1|NA|TRBJ1-5
TGTGCCAGCAGTGGACAGAACAATCAGCCCCAGCATTTT
CASSGQNNQPQHF
>few|TRBV7-9|TRBD1|TRBJ1-6
TGTGCCAGCAGCCCACAGGGGGCAGAATCACCCCTCCACTTT
CASSPQGAESPLHF
>NA|TRBV27|TRBD1|TRBJ2-7
TGTGCCAGCAGTTTGTCGACAGGGATGGGGTACTCCTACGAGCAGTACTTC
CASSLSTGMGYSYEQYF
>many|TRBV9|NA|TRBJ1-6
TGTGCCAGCAGCGTAGGAGATTCACCCCTCCACTTT
CASSVGDSPLHF
>NA|TRBV12-5|TRBD1|TRBJ1-5
TGTGCTAGTGGTTTGGGACAGGGAATAAATCAGCCCCAGCATTTT
CASGLGQGINQPQHF
>few|TRBV20-1|NA|TRBJ1-5
TGCAGTGCTACTGGAGTTATCAATCAGCCCCAGCATTTT
CSATGVINQPQHF
>NA|TRBV5-1|NA|TRBJ1-4
TGCGCCAGCAGCTTGGTTCCGGGATGGAGGGAAAAACTGTTTTTT
CASSLVPGWREKLFF
>many|TRBV10-3|NA|TRBJ2-6
TGTGCCATCAGTGAAGTCACAGGGCCCTCTGGGGCCAACGTCCTGACTTTC
CAISEVTGPSGANVLTF
>many|TRBV7-2|NA|TRBJ2-7
TGTGCCAGCAGCTCATCCCGAGGGGTTGACGAGCAGTACTTC
CASSSSRGVDEQYF
>many|TRBV5-1|NA|TRBJ1-1
TGCGCCAGCAGGGCTGGACAGAACATGAACACTGAAGCTTTCTTT
CASRAGQNMNTEAFF
>many|TRBV20-1|NA|TRBJ2-3
TGCAGTGCTAGAGATACGCGGGGAACTGAGACAGATACGCAGTATTTT
CSARDTRGTETDTQYF
>NA|TRBV19|NA|TRBJ1-1
TGTGCCAGTAGTATCCCCCCGAAGGCTGAAGCTTTCTTT
CASSIPPKAEAFF
>few|TRBV5-1|NA|TRBJ2-6
TGCGCCAGCAGCTTAGACAGTTCAAACTCTGGGGCCAACGTCCTGACTTTC
CASSLDSSNSGANVLTF
>NA|TRBV7-3|TRBD1|TRBJ1-1
TGTGCCAGCAGCGCGGCGGGGACAGCCAAAGCTTTCTTT
CASSAAGTAKAFF
>few|TRBV6-6|NA|TRBJ2-3
TGTGCCAGCAGCTGGACAGACACAGATACGCAGTATTTT
CASSWTDTDTQYF
>many|TRBV9|NA|TRBJ2-3
TGTGCCAGCAGCGTTTATCTAGGGGATACGCAGTATTTT
CASSVYLGDTQYF
>many|TRBV10-3|NA|TRBJ2-2
TGTGCCATCAGTGTATCGCCCGGATCGACTACCGGGGAGCTGTTTTTT
CAISVSPGSTTGELFF
>NA|TRBV5-4|TRBD2|TRBJ2-3
TGTGCCAGCAGCGCTAGGACTAGCGGGGGTGTCACAGATACGCAGTATTTT
CASSARTSGGVTDTQYF